This TCR beta chain was sequenced in a study of T cells in Graves' hyperthyroidism and ophthalmopathy. Study-level background: At the time of initial diagnosis and before any treatment, peripheral blood was collected.

CDR1 is DFQATT and CDR2 is SNEGSKA in the germline V gene (reference sequence). Between the trimmed V and J ends, which lost 2 bases and 8 bases, there was a span of 12 bases. There are 12 residues in the CDR3. Patients counted as stable if ophthalmopathy did not develop within 18 months. Clinical symptoms, serum thyroxine, TRAb, thyroid ultrasound and orbital computed tomography established diagnosis. This clonotype was detected many times. The TCR beta CDR3 regions underwent amplification using RNA transcripts as the source. The HTBI primer set drove a first-round RT-PCR of the TCR CDR3. Each CDR3 protein gets one entry after TCRdb re-called the multiplex PCR reads with MiXCR. The sample records roughly 330,000 distinct CDR3 sequences, around a sixth being singletons.

This receptor was taken from a man between 25 and 39 years old with Graves' hyperthyroidism. Sequencing was carried out using blood. The chain uses TRBV20-1 and TRBJ1-2; maybe TRBD1 (5 bases). The CDR3 sequence is CSARSLGGGYTF. The CDR3 DNA reads TGCAGTGCTAGAAGCCTCGGGGGGGGCTACACCTTC.